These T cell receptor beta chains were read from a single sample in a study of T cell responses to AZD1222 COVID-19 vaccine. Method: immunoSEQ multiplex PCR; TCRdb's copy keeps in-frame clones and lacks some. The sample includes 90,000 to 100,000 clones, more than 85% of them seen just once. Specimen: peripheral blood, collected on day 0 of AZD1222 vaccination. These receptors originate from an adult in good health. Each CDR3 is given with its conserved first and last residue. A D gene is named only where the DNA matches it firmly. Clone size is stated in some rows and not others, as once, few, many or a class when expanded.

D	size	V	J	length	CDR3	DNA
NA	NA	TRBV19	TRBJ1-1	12	CASRTAYTEAFF	TGTGCCAGTAGGACAGCCTACACTGAAGCTTTCTTT
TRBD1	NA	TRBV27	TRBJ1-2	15	CASSSGQSLGYGYTF	TGTGCCAGCAGTTCGGGACAGTCTCTCGGCTATGGCTACACCTTC
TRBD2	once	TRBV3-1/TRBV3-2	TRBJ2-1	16	CASSQEGPGLLNEQFF	TGTGCCAGCAGCCAAGAGGGCCCGGGACTACTCAATGAGCAGTTCTTC
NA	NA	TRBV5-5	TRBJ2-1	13	CASSLEGKGRQFF	TGTGCCAGCAGCTTGGAGGGGAAAGGTCGTCAGTTCTTC
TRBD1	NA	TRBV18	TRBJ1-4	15	CASSPPETGSEKLFF	TGTGCCAGCTCACCACCCGAGACAGGGAGTGAAAAACTGTTTTTT
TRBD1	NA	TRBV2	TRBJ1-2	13	CASGTGGTRGYTF	TGTGCCAGTGGGACAGGGGGAACTCGGGGCTACACCTTC
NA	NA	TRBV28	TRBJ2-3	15	CASPPPGANADTQYF	TGTGCCAGCCCCCCGCCAGGGGCTAATGCAGATACGCAGTATTTT
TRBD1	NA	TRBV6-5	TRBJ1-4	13	CASSRQGSEKLFF	TGTGCCAGCAGTCGACAGGGGAGCGAAAAACTGTTTTTT
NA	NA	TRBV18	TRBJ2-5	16	CASSPLTKGFQETQYF	TGTGCCAGCTCACCACTGACTAAGGGGTTCCAAGAGACCCAGTACTTC
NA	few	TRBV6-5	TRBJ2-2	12	CASRSYTGELFF	TGTGCCAGCCGAAGCTACACCGGGGAGCTGTTTTTT
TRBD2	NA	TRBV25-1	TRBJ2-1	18	CASSDPLAGGSKNNEQFF	TGTGCCAGCAGTGATCCTCTAGCGGGAGGGAGCAAGAACAATGAGCAGTTCTTC
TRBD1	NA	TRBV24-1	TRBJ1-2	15	CATSDPGQGYYGYTF	TGTGCCACCAGTGACCCGGGACAGGGCTACTATGGCTACACCTTC
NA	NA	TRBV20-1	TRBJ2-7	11	CSAPTSYEQYF	TGCAGTGCCCCGACCTCCTACGAGCAGTACTTC
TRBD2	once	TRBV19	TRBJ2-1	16	CASIVSGTSGSNEQFF	TGTGCCAGTATCGTATCGGGGACTAGCGGGAGTAATGAGCAGTTCTTC
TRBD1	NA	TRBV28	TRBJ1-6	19	CASSLLGQGAFFDNSPLHF	TGTGCCAGCAGTTTATTGGGACAGGGGGCCTTTTTCGATAATTCACCCCTCCACTTT
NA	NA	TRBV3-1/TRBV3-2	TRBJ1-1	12	CASSQVRGRAFF	TGTGCCAGCAGCCAAGTAAGGGGTCGAGCTTTCTTT
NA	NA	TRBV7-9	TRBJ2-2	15	CASSLTEINTGELFF	TGTGCCAGCAGCTTGACAGAAATCAACACCGGGGAGCTGTTTTTT
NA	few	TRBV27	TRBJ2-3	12	CASSYRSDTQYF	TGTGCCAGCAGTTACCGGTCAGATACGCAGTATTTT
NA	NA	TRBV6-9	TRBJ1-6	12	CASSSPNSPLHF	TGTGCCAGCAGTTCCCCAAATTCACCCCTCCACTTT
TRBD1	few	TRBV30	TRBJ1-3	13	CAWSRQGGNTIYF	TGTGCCTGGAGTCGACAGGGAGGAAACACCATATATTTT
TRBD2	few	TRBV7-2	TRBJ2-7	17	CASSLVWGLAVPYEQYF	TGTGCCAGCAGCTTAGTCTGGGGACTAGCGGTTCCCTACGAGCAGTACTTC
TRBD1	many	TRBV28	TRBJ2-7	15	CASSLVRQGVHEQYF	TGTGCCAGCAGTTTGGTTCGACAGGGGGTCCACGAGCAGTACTTC
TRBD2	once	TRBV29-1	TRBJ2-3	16	CSVDQGTSGPTDTQYF	TGCAGCGTTGACCAAGGGACTAGCGGACCCACAGATACGCAGTATTTT
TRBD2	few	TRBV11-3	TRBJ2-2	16	CASSSKTSGATGELFF	TGTGCCAGCAGCTCAAAGACTAGCGGGGCCACCGGGGAGCTGTTTTTT
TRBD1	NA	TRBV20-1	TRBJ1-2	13	CSASNRGSYGYTF	TGCAGTGCTAGTAACAGGGGGTCTTATGGCTACACCTTC
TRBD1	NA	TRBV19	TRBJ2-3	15	CASSWGQGGPDTQYF	TGTGCCAGTAGTTGGGGACAGGGCGGACCAGATACGCAGTATTTT
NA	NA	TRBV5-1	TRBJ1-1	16	CASSFGPGGANTEAFF	TGCGCCAGCAGCTTTGGGCCGGGCGGGGCGAACACTGAAGCTTTCTTT
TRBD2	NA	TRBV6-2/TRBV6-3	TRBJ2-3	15	CASSPGTSLTDTQYF	TGTGCCAGCAGCCCCGGGACTAGCCTTACAGATACGCAGTATTTT
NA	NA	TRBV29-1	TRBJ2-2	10	CSVVAGELFF	TGCAGCGTTGTGGCCGGGGAGCTGTTTTTT
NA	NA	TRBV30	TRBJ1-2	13	CAWSVRGTYGYTF	TGTGCCTGGAGTGTACGGGGGACCTATGGCTACACCTTC
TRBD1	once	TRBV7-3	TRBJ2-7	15	CASSPSRDRGHEQYF	TGTGCCAGCAGCCCATCCCGGGACAGGGGGCACGAGCAGTACTTC
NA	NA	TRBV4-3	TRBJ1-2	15	CASSQEAGQGYGYTF	TGCGCCAGCAGCCAAGAAGCAGGGCAAGGGTATGGCTACACCTTC
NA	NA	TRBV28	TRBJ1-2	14	CASTHRTRYYGYTF	TGTGCCAGCACTCATAGGACAAGGTACTATGGCTACACCTTC
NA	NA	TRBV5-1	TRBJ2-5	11	CASSLQETQYF	TGCGCCAGCAGCTTGCAAGAGACCCAGTACTTC
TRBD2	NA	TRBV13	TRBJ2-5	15	CASSPTSGGQETQYF	TGTGCCAGCAGCCCGACTAGCGGGGGGCAAGAGACCCAGTACTTC
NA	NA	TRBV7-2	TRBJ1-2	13	CASSLQSLYGYTF	TGTGCCAGCAGCTTACAGTCTCTCTATGGCTACACCTTC
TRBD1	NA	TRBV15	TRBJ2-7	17	CATSRHDRAESSYEQYF	TGTGCCACCAGCAGACATGACAGGGCCGAGAGCTCCTACGAGCAGTACTTC
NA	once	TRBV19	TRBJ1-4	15	CASSLRDGPNEKLFF	TGTGCCAGTAGTCTACGGGACGGACCTAATGAAAAACTGTTTTTT
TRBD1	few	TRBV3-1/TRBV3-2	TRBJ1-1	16	CASRSLRDRGNTEAFF	TGTGCCAGCAGATCCCTCCGGGACAGGGGGAACACTGAAGCTTTCTTT
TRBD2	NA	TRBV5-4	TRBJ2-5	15	CASRLGLAGQETQYF	TGTGCCAGCAGATTGGGACTAGCGGGCCAAGAGACCCAGTACTTC
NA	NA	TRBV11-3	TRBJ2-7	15	CASSRGDRSIYEQYF	TGTGCCAGCAGCCGGGGGGACAGGAGTATCTACGAGCAGTACTTC
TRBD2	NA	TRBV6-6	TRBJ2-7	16	CASSQGLAGSSYEQYF	TGTGCCAGCAGTCAAGGACTAGCGGGAAGCTCCTACGAGCAGTACTTC
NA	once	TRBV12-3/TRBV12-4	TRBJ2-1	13	CASSPQKGNEQFF	TGTGCCAGCAGTCCCCAGAAGGGGAATGAGCAGTTCTTC
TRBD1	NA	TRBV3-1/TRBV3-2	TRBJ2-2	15	CASSLGQGWSGELFF	TGTGCCAGCAGCCTAGGACAGGGATGGTCCGGGGAGCTGTTTTTT
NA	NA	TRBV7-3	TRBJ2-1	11	CASGSGGEQFF	TGTGCCAGCGGGTCTGGGGGGGAGCAGTTCTTC
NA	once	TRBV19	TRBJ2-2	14	CASRPRLNTGELFF	TGTGCCAGTAGGCCCCGACTAAACACCGGGGAGCTGTTTTTT
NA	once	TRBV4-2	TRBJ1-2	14	CASSQAGASYGYTF	TGTGCCAGCAGCCAAGCCGGGGCAAGCTATGGCTACACCTTC